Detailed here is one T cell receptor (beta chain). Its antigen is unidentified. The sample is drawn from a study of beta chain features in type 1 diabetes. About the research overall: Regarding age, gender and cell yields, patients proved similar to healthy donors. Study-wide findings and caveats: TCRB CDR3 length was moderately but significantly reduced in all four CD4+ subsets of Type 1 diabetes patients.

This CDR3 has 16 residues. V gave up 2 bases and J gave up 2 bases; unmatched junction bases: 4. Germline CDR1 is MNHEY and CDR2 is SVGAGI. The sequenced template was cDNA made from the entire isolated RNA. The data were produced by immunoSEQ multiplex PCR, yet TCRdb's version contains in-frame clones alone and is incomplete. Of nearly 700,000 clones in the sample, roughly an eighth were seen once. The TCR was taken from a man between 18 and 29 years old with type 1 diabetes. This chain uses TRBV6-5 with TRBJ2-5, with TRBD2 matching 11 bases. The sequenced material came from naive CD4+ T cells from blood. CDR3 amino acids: CASSYTGTSGQETQYF. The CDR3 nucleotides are TGTGCCAGCAGTTACACTGGGACTAGCGGACAAGAGACCCAGTACTTC.